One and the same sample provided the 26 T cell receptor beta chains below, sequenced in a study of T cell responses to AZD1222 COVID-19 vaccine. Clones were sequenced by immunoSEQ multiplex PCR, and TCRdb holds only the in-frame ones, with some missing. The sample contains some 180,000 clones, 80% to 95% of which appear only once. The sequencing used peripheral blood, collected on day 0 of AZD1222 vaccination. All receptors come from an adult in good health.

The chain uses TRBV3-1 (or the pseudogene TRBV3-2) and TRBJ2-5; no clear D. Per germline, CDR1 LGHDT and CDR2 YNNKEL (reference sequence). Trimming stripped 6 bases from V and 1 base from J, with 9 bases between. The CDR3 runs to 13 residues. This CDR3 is CASRVQPQETQYF. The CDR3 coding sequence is TGTGCCAGCAGAGTGCAACCCCAAGAGACCCAGTACTTC.

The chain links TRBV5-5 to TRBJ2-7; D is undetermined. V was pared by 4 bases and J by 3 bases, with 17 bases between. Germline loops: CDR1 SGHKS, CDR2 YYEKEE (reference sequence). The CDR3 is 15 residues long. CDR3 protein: CASSTTVTPDYEQYF. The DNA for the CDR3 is TGTGCCAGCAGCACTACAGTGACTCCGGACTACGAGCAGTACTTC.

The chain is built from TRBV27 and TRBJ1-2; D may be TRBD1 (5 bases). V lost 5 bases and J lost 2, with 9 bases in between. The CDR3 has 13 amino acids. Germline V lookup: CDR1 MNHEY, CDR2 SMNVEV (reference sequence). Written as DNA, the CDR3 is TGTGCCAGCAGTCTAGACAGAAACTATGGCTACACCTTC. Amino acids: CASSLDRNYGYTF.

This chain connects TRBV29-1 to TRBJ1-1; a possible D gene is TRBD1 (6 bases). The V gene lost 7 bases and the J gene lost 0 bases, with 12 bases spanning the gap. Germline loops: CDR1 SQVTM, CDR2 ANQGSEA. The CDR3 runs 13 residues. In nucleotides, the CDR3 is TGCAGCGCCGCGACAGGACTGAACACTGAAGCTTTCTTT. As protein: CSAATGLNTEAFF.

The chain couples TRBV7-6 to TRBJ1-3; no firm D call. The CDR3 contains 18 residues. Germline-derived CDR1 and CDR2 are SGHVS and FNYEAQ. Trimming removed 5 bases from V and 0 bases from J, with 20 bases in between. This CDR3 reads CASSPLLPRSFSGNTIYF. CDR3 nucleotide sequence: TGTGCCAGCAGCCCCCTCCTCCCAAGGAGCTTCTCTGGAAACACCATATATTTT.

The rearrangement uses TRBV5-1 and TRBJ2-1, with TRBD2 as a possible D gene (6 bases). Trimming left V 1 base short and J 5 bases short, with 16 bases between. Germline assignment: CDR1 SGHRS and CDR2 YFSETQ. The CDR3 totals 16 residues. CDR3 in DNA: TGCGCCAGCAGCTTGCGCCCCTTATCGGGGGACAATGAGCAGTTCTTC. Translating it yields CASSLRPLSGDNEQFF.

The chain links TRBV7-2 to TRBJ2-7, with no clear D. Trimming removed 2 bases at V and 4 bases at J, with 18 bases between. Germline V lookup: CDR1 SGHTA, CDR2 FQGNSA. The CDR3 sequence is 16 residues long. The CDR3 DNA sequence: TGTGCCAGCAGCTTATTTCGGCTGGGCGGACGGTACGAGCAGTACTTC. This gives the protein CASSLFRLGGRYEQYF. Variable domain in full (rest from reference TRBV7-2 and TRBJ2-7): GAGVSQSPSNKVTEKGKDVELRCDPISGHTALYWYRQSLGQGLEFLIYFQGNSAPDKSGLPSDRFSAERTGGSVSTLTIQRTQQEDSAVYLCASSLFRLGGRYEQYFGPGTRLTVT.

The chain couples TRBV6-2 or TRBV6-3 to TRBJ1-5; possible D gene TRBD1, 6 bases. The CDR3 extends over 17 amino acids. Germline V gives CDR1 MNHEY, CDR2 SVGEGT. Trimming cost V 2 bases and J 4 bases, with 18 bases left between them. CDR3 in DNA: TGTGCCAGCAGTTACCTCGCGGGGGCAGGGTGGAATCAGCCCCAGCATTTT. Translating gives CASSYLAGAGWNQPQHF.

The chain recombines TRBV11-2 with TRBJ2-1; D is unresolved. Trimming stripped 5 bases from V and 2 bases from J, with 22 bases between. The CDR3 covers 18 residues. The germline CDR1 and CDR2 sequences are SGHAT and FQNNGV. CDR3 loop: CASSPIRRLPGTYNEQFF. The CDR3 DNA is TGTGCCAGCAGCCCGATTCGCCGACTGCCAGGAACCTACAATGAGCAGTTCTTC.

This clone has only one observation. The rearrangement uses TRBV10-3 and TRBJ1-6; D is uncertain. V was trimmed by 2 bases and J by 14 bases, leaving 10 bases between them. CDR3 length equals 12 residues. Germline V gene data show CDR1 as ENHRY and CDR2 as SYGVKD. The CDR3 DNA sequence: TGTGCCATCAGTGAGGACCCGGCGGCCCTCCACTTT. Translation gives CAISEDPAALHF.

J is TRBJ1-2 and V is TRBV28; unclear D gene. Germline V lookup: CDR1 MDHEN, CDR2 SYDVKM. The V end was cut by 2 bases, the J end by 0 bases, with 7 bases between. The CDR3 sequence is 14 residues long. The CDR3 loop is CASSLVATNYGYTF. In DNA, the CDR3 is TGTGCCAGCAGTTTAGTCGCAACTAACTATGGCTACACCTTC.

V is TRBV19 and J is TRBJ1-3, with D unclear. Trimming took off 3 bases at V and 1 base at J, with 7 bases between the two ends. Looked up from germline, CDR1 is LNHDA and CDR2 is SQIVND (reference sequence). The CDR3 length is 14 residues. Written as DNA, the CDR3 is TGTGCCAGTAGTATCGGAGCTTCTGGAAACACCATATATTTT. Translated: CASSIGASGNTIYF.

The CDR3 here is CASSLEGRGLSSPLHF. The CDR3, as DNA: TGCGCCAGCAGCTTGGAGGGCAGGGGGTTGTCTTCACCCCTCCACTTT. The genes are TRBV5-1 and TRBJ1-6; 7 nucleotides line up with TRBD1. The germline V gene has CDR1 SGHRS and CDR2 YFSETQ. This CDR3 region has 16 residues. V dropped 0 bases and J dropped 9; count of bases not matched to a gene: 9.

In DNA form, the CDR3 reads TGTGCCAGCTCACCGCAGGGGGCGTCGGGAAACACCATATATTTT. Translated: CASSPQGASGNTIYF. V and J are TRBV18 and TRBJ1-3; TRBD1 matches 8 bases. Germline CDR1 reads KGHSH; CDR2 reads LQKENI. Trimming at V came to 3 bases and at J to 4 bases, leaving 5 bases not matched to a gene. The CDR3 length is 15 residues.

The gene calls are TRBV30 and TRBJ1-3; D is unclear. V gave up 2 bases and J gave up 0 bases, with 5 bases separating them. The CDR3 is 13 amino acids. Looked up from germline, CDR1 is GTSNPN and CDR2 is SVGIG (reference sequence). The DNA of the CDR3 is TGTGCCTGGAGTTGGAACTCTGGAAACACCATATATTTT. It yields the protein CAWSWNSGNTIYF.

The CDR3 is CASSLYGGSYGYTF. CDR3 in DNA: TGTGCCAGCAGCTTGTATGGAGGGTCCTATGGCTACACCTTC. The rearrangement joins TRBV11-2 to TRBJ1-2; D is ambiguous. Germline CDR1 reads SGHAT; CDR2 reads FQNNGV. CDR3 length: 14 amino acids. Trimming shortened V by 3 bases and J by 4 bases, and 12 bases separated the two germline ends.

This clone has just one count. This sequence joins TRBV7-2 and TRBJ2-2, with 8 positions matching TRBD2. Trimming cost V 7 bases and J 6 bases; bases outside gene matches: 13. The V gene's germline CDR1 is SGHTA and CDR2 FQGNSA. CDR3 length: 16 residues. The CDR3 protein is CASTSPGLGLPGELFF. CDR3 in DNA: TGTGCCAGCACCTCTCCGGGACTAGGACTGCCCGGGGAGCTGTTTTTT.

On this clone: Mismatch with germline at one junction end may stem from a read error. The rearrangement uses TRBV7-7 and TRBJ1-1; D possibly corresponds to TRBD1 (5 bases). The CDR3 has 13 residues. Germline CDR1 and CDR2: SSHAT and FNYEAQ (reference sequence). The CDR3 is CASSLTDSTEAFF. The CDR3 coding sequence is TGTGCTAGCAGCTTGACCGACAGCACTGAAGCTTTCTTT. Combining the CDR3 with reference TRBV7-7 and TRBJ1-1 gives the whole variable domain GAGVSQSPRYKVTKRGQDVTLRCDPISSHATLYWYQQALGQGPEFLTYFNYEAQPDKSGLPSDRFSAERPEGSISTLTIQRTEQRDSAMYRCASSLTDSTEAFFGQGTRLTVV.

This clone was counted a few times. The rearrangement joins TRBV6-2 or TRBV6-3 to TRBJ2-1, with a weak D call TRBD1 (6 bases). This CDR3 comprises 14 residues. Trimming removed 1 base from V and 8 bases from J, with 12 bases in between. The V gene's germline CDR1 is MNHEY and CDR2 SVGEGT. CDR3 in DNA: TGTGCCAGCAGTTACTTAGTACAGGGAGATGAGCAGTTCTTC. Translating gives CASSYLVQGDEQFF.

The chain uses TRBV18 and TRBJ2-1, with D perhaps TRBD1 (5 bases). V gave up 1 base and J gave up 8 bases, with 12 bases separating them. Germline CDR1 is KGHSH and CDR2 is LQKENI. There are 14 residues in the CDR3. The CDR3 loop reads CASSPRVGADEQFF. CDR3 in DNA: TGTGCCAGCTCACCACGGGTAGGGGCGGATGAGCAGTTCTTC.

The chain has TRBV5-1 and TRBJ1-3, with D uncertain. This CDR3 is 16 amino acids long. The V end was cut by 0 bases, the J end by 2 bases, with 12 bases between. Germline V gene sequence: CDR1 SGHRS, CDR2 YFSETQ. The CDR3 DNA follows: TGCGCCAGCAGCTTGGCGGGGAAATCAACTGGAAACACCATATATTTT. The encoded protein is CASSLAGKSTGNTIYF.

The CDR3 region is CAWEWGPGEQYF. In DNA form, the CDR3 reads TGTGCCTGGGAGTGGGGGCCGGGGGAGCAGTACTTC. The chain couples TRBV30 to TRBJ2-7, with D tentatively TRBD1 (6 bases). CDR3 length: 12 residues. Germline V gene lookup returns CDR1 GTSNPN and CDR2 SVGIG (reference sequence). Trimming removed 5 bases from V and 7 bases from J, with 15 bases in between.

The CDR3 DNA sequence: TGTGCCAGCTCACCTACCACAGGGGGCACTGAAGCTTTCTTT. As protein: CASSPTTGGTEAFF. The chain carries TRBV18 and TRBJ1-1; 8 bases are a match to TRBD1. CDR1 is KGHSH and CDR2 is LQKENI in the germline V gene. The CDR3 runs to 14 residues. With V trimmed by 3 bases and J by 4 bases, 4 bases remained unmatched.

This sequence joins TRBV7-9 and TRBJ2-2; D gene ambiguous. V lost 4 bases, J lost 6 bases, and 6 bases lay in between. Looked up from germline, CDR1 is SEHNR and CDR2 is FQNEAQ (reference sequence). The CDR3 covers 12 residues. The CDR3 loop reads CASSSESGELFF. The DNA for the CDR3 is TGTGCCAGCAGCTCAGAGTCCGGGGAGCTGTTTTTT.

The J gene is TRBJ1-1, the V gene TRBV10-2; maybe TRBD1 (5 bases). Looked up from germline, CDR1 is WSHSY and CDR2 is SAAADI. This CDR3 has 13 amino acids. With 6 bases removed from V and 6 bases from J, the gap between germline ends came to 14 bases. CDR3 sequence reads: CASRVDIGSEAFF. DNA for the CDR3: TGCGCCAGCAGGGTGGACATCGGATCTGAAGCTTTCTTT.

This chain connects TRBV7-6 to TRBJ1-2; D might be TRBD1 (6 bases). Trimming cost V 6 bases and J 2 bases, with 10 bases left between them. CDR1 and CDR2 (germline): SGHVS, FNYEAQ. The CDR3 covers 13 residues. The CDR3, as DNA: TGTGCCAGCAGTCGGACAGAGAACTATGGCTACACCTTC. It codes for CASSRTENYGYTF. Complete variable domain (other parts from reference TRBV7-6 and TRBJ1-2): GAGVSQSPRYKVTKRGQDVALRCDPISGHVSLYWYRQALGQGPEFLTYFNYEAQQDKSGLPNDRFSAERPEGSISTLTIQRTEQRDSAMYRCASSRTENYGYTFGSGTRLTVV.